A selection of T cell receptor beta chains follows, all from one sample in a study of control samples from healthy donors and cancer patients. Produced via immunoSEQ multiplex PCR; TCRdb's table is partial and in-frame only. Seen here are over 15,000 clones, about four fifths observed once, and the top ten hold 29%. The specimen sequenced was PBMCs. These receptor sequences come from a man of 80 years or more with head and neck cancer. Both conserved end residues are part of each CDR3.

TRBJ2-1,17,TRBV6-2/TRBV6-3,CASSYSTGTSGYNEQFF
TRBJ1-3,14,TRBV5-5,CASSFEVAGNTIYF
TRBJ1-4,13,TRBV2,CASIRVSQGELFF
TRBJ1-2,12,TRBV9,CASSVYRSGYTF
TRBJ1-5,13,TRBV7-9,CASSEDKNQPQHF
TRBJ2-7,15,TRBV6-1,CASSEWGTGSYEQYF
TRBJ1-5,14,TRBV5-1,CASSLGGGEQPQHF
TRBJ2-1,13,TRBV19,CASSILPYNEQFF
TRBJ1-3,13,TRBV27,CASSLWAGNTIYF
TRBJ2-2,16,TRBV6-5,CASSFTGDWGPGELFF
TRBJ2-2,19,TRBV18,CASSPSASGQGREHGELFF
TRBJ2-1,13,TRBV5-1,CAPPLKSYNEQFF
TRBJ2-3,15,TRBV7-9,CASSPGSGRADTQYF
TRBJ2-1,14,TRBV7-3,CASSPGLSYNEQFF
TRBJ2-3,13,TRBV6-5,CASMGQGADTQYF
TRBJ2-5,15,TRBV9,CASSDGTGRQETQYF
TRBJ2-2,14,TRBV5-5,CASSLGRDTGELFF
TRBJ2-1,17,TRBV5-1,CASSRGTSGESYNEQFF
TRBJ1-2,13,TRBV30,CACLGGERYGYTF
TRBJ1-2,14,TRBV6-5,CASRPGRPGGGYTF
TRBJ2-1,13,TRBV6-5,CASSYKGDNEQFF
TRBJ1-2,14,TRBV9,CASSPDSTNYGYTF
TRBJ1-1,14,TRBV29-1,CSVRSQGADTEAFF
TRBJ1-5,14,TRBV19,CASSIEGQGLPQHF
TRBJ2-7,14,TRBV3-1/TRBV3-2,CASSRGLGGNEQYF
TRBJ2-7,11,TRBV28,CASTFRNEQYF
TRBJ2-3,15,TRBV7-3,CASSLSGFATDTQYF
TRBJ2-1,17,TRBV19,CASSIQVGQSSYNEQFF
TRBJ1-5,15,TRBV27,CASSPEGRVGQPQHF
TRBJ1-5,16,TRBV5-6,CASSLGTYNSNQPQHF
TRBJ1-1,14,TRBV27,CASTISGLNTEAFF
TRBJ2-3,14,TRBV7-3,CASSFSGPTDTQYF
TRBJ2-7,13,TRBV6-2/TRBV6-3,CASSLGQGYEQYF
TRBJ2-2,15,TRBV19,CASRGTSGNTGELFF
TRBJ1-5,14,TRBV6-5,CASSSTGGNQPQHF
TRBJ2-3,13,TRBV18,CASSPPGTDTQYF
TRBJ2-1,11,TRBV19,CASKMNNEQFF
TRBJ2-7,12,TRBV10-1,CASPEDRDEQYF
TRBJ1-5,14,TRBV24-1,CATSGSNSNQPQHF
TRBJ2-7,14,TRBV30,CAWKRTSGAYEQYF
TRBJ1-1,13,TRBV7-9,CASSLLEGTEAFF
TRBJ1-6,16,TRBV27,CASSSRTGGLNSPLHF
TRBJ1-1,13,TRBV27,CASSLEKNTEAFF
TRBJ1-1,13,TRBV19,CASSILLNTEAFF
TRBJ1-1,13,TRBV12-3/TRBV12-4,CASSFGSWAEAFF
TRBJ2-5,16,TRBV5-1,CASTTGDRQYQETQYF
TRBJ2-1,14,TRBV20-1,CSASSLAEYNEQFF
TRBJ1-2,14,TRBV7-2,CASSPLGLFYGYTF